This is a list of T cell receptor beta chains from one sample in a study of shared clonotypes between healthy human individuals. Repertoires were generated with immunoSEQ multiplex PCR, while TCRdb's copy carries only in-frame clones and drops some. Counted here are around 700,000 clones, 60% to 75% occurring once; the ten biggest clones make up 1.5% to 2%. The sample comprised memory CD4+ T cells sorted from blood. All receptors come from a woman in her twenties or thirties in good health. Both conserved end residues are part of each CDR3. Each record gives: D gene, V gene, J gene, clone size, CDR3 DNA, CDR3 protein. D genes are given only for firm matches. Not every row has a clone size; where given, it reads once, few, many or a size class.

d_gene: TRBD2
v_gene: TRBV6-5
j_gene: TRBJ2-3
abundance: -
CDR3nt: TGTGCCAGCAGAAGACTAGCGCCAGCAGATACGCAGTATTTT
CDR3aa: CASRRLAPADTQYF

d_gene: -
v_gene: TRBV23-1
j_gene: TRBJ2-1
abundance: few
CDR3nt: TGCGCCAGCAGACCCACTCAGGGATACAATGAGCAGTTCTTC
CDR3aa: CASRPTQGYNEQFF

d_gene: -
v_gene: TRBV7-8
j_gene: TRBJ1-4
abundance: -
CDR3nt: TGTGCCAGCAGCCAAGGGATTGTTAATGAAAAACTGTTTTTT
CDR3aa: CASSQGIVNEKLFF

d_gene: -
v_gene: TRBV27
j_gene: TRBJ2-1
abundance: -
CDR3nt: TGTGCCAGCAGTCCCCCCCTTCGCCATGAGCAGTTCTTC
CDR3aa: CASSPPLRHEQFF

d_gene: -
v_gene: TRBV18
j_gene: TRBJ2-1
abundance: once
CDR3nt: TGTGCCAGCTCGCCAGTAGCGGAGGCAAATGAGCAGTTCTTC
CDR3aa: CASSPVAEANEQFF

d_gene: TRBD1
v_gene: TRBV9
j_gene: TRBJ1-2
abundance: few
CDR3nt: TGTGCCAGCAGCGTATTCAGGGGGGATTATGGCTACACCTTC
CDR3aa: CASSVFRGDYGYTF

d_gene: -
v_gene: TRBV19
j_gene: TRBJ1-5
abundance: -
CDR3nt: TGTGCCAGTAGTATGAGACAGAGGTACAATCAGCCCCAGCATTTT
CDR3aa: CASSMRQRYNQPQHF

d_gene: -
v_gene: TRBV6-5
j_gene: TRBJ1-4
abundance: once
CDR3nt: TGTGCCAGCAGGCGGGACATAGATGAAAAACTGTTTTTT
CDR3aa: CASRRDIDEKLFF

d_gene: TRBD1
v_gene: TRBV7-9
j_gene: TRBJ2-7
abundance: -
CDR3nt: TGTGCCAGCAGCGACGGACAGGGCACCAACCCCCCCTACGAGCAGTACTTC
CDR3aa: CASSDGQGTNPPYEQYF

d_gene: -
v_gene: TRBV28
j_gene: TRBJ2-3
abundance: -
CDR3nt: TGTGCCAGCACCCCCCTTTCGGCGGAGAACACAGATACGCAGTATTTT
CDR3aa: CASTPLSAENTDTQYF

d_gene: -
v_gene: TRBV13
j_gene: TRBJ2-3
abundance: few
CDR3nt: TGTGCCAGCAGCCACTATAGACTGCAGGGAACTAGCACAGATACGCAGTATTTT
CDR3aa: CASSHYRLQGTSTDTQYF

d_gene: -
v_gene: TRBV30
j_gene: TRBJ1-4
abundance: once
CDR3nt: TGTGCCTGGAGTGTAGGAGGAGGTGAGGAGAAACTGTTTTTT
CDR3aa: CAWSVGGGEEKLFF

d_gene: TRBD2
v_gene: TRBV27
j_gene: TRBJ2-7
abundance: many
CDR3nt: TGTGCCAGCAGTAAAGGGACTAGCGGGAGTCGGGGGGGCGAGCAGTACTTC
CDR3aa: CASSKGTSGSRGGEQYF

d_gene: TRBD1
v_gene: TRBV19
j_gene: TRBJ2-5
abundance: -
CDR3nt: TGTGCCAGTAGTATAGGAGTTTGGGGACAGGGTCTTCGGGAGACCCAGTACTTC
CDR3aa: CASSIGVWGQGLRETQYF

d_gene: TRBD1
v_gene: TRBV30
j_gene: TRBJ1-1
abundance: -
CDR3nt: TGTGCCTGGAGTGTACTAGGACAGGGTAAAGCTTTCTTT
CDR3aa: CAWSVLGQGKAFF

d_gene: -
v_gene: TRBV18
j_gene: TRBJ2-2
abundance: -
CDR3nt: TGTGCCAGCTCACCTATCAGGTCCACCGGGGAGCTGTTTTTT
CDR3aa: CASSPIRSTGELFF

d_gene: TRBD1
v_gene: TRBV6-5
j_gene: TRBJ1-5
abundance: -
CDR3nt: TGTGCCAGCAGGCTTACGGGACAGGGAGGGACGCCCCAGCATTTT
CDR3aa: CASRLTGQGGTPQHF

d_gene: -
v_gene: TRBV18
j_gene: TRBJ2-5
abundance: few
CDR3nt: TGTGCCAGCTCACCCCCCGGGCTTTCTCGGGAAGAGACCCAGTACTTC
CDR3aa: CASSPPGLSREETQYF

d_gene: TRBD2
v_gene: TRBV2
j_gene: TRBJ2-7
abundance: -
CDR3nt: TGTGCCAGCTTATTTAGCGGGGGGAGCTCCTACGAGCAGTACTTC
CDR3aa: CASLFSGGSSYEQYF

d_gene: -
v_gene: TRBV10-3
j_gene: TRBJ1-3
abundance: once
CDR3nt: TGTGCCATCAGCTTATCTGCAGGGGCTGGAAACACCATATATTTT
CDR3aa: CAISLSAGAGNTIYF

d_gene: -
v_gene: TRBV2
j_gene: TRBJ2-3
abundance: -
CDR3nt: TGTGCCACCGCCGGGAACACAGATACGCAGTATTTT
CDR3aa: CATAGNTDTQYF

d_gene: -
v_gene: TRBV6-1
j_gene: TRBJ1-4
abundance: few
CDR3nt: TGTGCCAGCAGGGCGGGGAGTCCGACTAATGAAAAACTGTTTTTT
CDR3aa: CASRAGSPTNEKLFF

d_gene: -
v_gene: TRBV7-8
j_gene: TRBJ1-1
abundance: -
CDR3nt: TGTGCCAGCAGCTCACTTGCCCTGATTATGAACACTGAAGCTTTCTTT
CDR3aa: CASSSLALIMNTEAFF

d_gene: TRBD1
v_gene: TRBV10-1
j_gene: TRBJ1-1
abundance: -
CDR3nt: TGCGCCAGCAGTGAGTCGAACAGGGGTCCTGAAGCTTTCTTT
CDR3aa: CASSESNRGPEAFF

d_gene: TRBD1
v_gene: TRBV7-9
j_gene: TRBJ2-7
abundance: -
CDR3nt: TGTGCCAGCAGCCCGTTTTGGACAGGGGAAAGCGACGAGCAGTACTTC
CDR3aa: CASSPFWTGESDEQYF

d_gene: TRBD2
v_gene: TRBV28
j_gene: TRBJ2-7
abundance: -
CDR3nt: TGTGCCAGCAGTTTACCCCGGCGGACTAGCGGGAGGGCCTACGAGCAGTACTTC
CDR3aa: CASSLPRRTSGRAYEQYF

d_gene: -
v_gene: TRBV7-9
j_gene: TRBJ2-1
abundance: -
CDR3nt: TGTGCCAGCAGCTTAGAAGTCGTAGATGAGCAGTTCTTC
CDR3aa: CASSLEVVDEQFF

d_gene: -
v_gene: TRBV4-2
j_gene: TRBJ2-7
abundance: many
CDR3nt: TGTGCCAGCAGCCAAGACCAAGGGTCCTACGAGCAGTACTTC
CDR3aa: CASSQDQGSYEQYF

d_gene: -
v_gene: TRBV7-9
j_gene: TRBJ2-3
abundance: -
CDR3nt: TGTGCCAGCAGCCCAGGGCAGGGGGGTAGCACAGATACGCAGTATTTT
CDR3aa: CASSPGQGGSTDTQYF

d_gene: -
v_gene: TRBV29-1
j_gene: TRBJ1-3
abundance: few
CDR3nt: TGCAGCGTTGAAAGGCCCGGAAACACCATATATTTT
CDR3aa: CSVERPGNTIYF

d_gene: -
v_gene: TRBV6-1
j_gene: TRBJ1-2
abundance: -
CDR3nt: TGTGCCAGCAGTGAACTCACAGGGAGCAACTATGGCTACACCTTC
CDR3aa: CASSELTGSNYGYTF

d_gene: -
v_gene: TRBV6-5
j_gene: TRBJ2-7
abundance: -
CDR3nt: TGTGCCAGCAGTCCGCTAGGGGTTATCCACGAGCAGTACTTC
CDR3aa: CASSPLGVIHEQYF

d_gene: -
v_gene: TRBV4-3
j_gene: TRBJ2-1
abundance: -
CDR3nt: TGCGCCAGCAGCCAAGCTGGTGAGCAGTTCTTC
CDR3aa: CASSQAGEQFF

d_gene: -
v_gene: TRBV28
j_gene: TRBJ2-7
abundance: -
CDR3nt: TGTGCCAGCAGGAGGGGCGAGGGAGGCTCCTACGAGCAGTACTTC
CDR3aa: CASRRGEGGSYEQYF

d_gene: -
v_gene: TRBV28
j_gene: TRBJ1-5
abundance: -
CDR3nt: TGTGCCAGCAGGTCAACAGGGTCCGGCAATCAGCCCCAGCATTTT
CDR3aa: CASRSTGSGNQPQHF

d_gene: TRBD2
v_gene: TRBV2
j_gene: TRBJ2-1
abundance: -
CDR3nt: TGTGCCAGCACGGGAGGTTTCTCCTACAATGAGCAGTTCTTC
CDR3aa: CASTGGFSYNEQFF

d_gene: -
v_gene: TRBV11-2
j_gene: TRBJ2-1
abundance: few
CDR3nt: TGTGCCAGCAGAATACCGGGACTCCTCACCTACAATGAGCAGTTCTTC
CDR3aa: CASRIPGLLTYNEQFF

d_gene: TRBD1
v_gene: TRBV19
j_gene: TRBJ1-5
abundance: few
CDR3nt: TGTGCCAGTACCCTCACAGGGGCCACTCAGCCCCAGCATTTT
CDR3aa: CASTLTGATQPQHF

d_gene: TRBD2
v_gene: TRBV19
j_gene: TRBJ2-5
abundance: -
CDR3nt: TGTGCCAGTAGTCCGAGAGGACTAGCGGTGGGCCAAGAGACCCAGTACTTC
CDR3aa: CASSPRGLAVGQETQYF

d_gene: -
v_gene: TRBV27
j_gene: TRBJ1-2
abundance: -
CDR3nt: TGTGCCAGCAGTCCCGAGGGGTATGGCTACACCTTC
CDR3aa: CASSPEGYGYTF

d_gene: -
v_gene: TRBV25-1
j_gene: TRBJ2-7
abundance: -
CDR3nt: TGTGCCAGCAGTGAGTTCGAGAGCCCCTACGAGCAGTACTTC
CDR3aa: CASSEFESPYEQYF

d_gene: TRBD2
v_gene: TRBV19
j_gene: TRBJ2-2
abundance: -
CDR3nt: TGTGCCAGTAGTATCGACGGGAGGGCCGAGGGCACCGGGGAGCTGTTTTTT
CDR3aa: CASSIDGRAEGTGELFF

d_gene: TRBD1
v_gene: TRBV5-1
j_gene: TRBJ2-3
abundance: few
CDR3nt: TGCGCCAGCAGCTTGGGACAGGGTGCTAGCACAGATACGCAGTATTTT
CDR3aa: CASSLGQGASTDTQYF

d_gene: TRBD1
v_gene: TRBV5-1
j_gene: TRBJ2-7
abundance: -
CDR3nt: TGCGCCAGCAGCTTGGGAGACCGGGACAGGGGCGAGCAGTACTTC
CDR3aa: CASSLGDRDRGEQYF

d_gene: -
v_gene: TRBV21-1
j_gene: TRBJ1-1
abundance: -
CDR3nt: TGTGCCAGCAGCGCATCTGAGGACACCTATAACACTGAAGCTTTCTTT
CDR3aa: CASSASEDTYNTEAFF